This TCR beta chain was profiled in a study of beta chain features in type 1 diabetes. Expressed TCRB transcripts were sequenced because the entire RNA isolate underwent reverse transcription. TCRdb keeps only in-frame clones here, not all; method: immunoSEQ multiplex PCR. The sample lists around 500,000 clones, about an eighth occurring once. Germline CDR1 SGHRS, CDR2 YFSETQ. The CDR3 contains 13 residues. Losses at the gene ends were 4 bases for V and 5 bases for J; bases not matched to a gene: 3. The sequenced sample consisted of naive CD4+ T cells from blood. This chain connects TRBV5-1 to TRBJ2-1; TRBD1 matches at 7 bases. The TCR was taken from a woman aged 18-29 years in good health. The CDR3 DNA reads as TGCGCCAGCAGCCCCGGGACAGACAATGAGCAGTTCTTC. It specifies CASSPGTDNEQFF.